The text below deals with one TCR beta chain. The antigen is unknown. Healthy donors had no documented immune events, such as infections, while sampled. The data were obtained in a study of identifying expanded T cells in peripheral blood. This CDR3 is built from 14 residues. Trimming removed 4 bases at V and 0 bases at J, with 8 bases between. Germline CDR1 reads SGHRS; CDR2 reads YFSETQ. Findings of the study overall: Two-week clone count variance significantly increased as total template count grew. Over about two and four weeks, about 15 and 19 clones changed, versus around 1.2 between replicates.

The method was immunoSEQ multiplex PCR; TCRdb's version includes in-frame clones alone and lacks a portion of them. The repertoire holds 90,000 to 100,000 clones, around 90% seen once, with approximately 6% in the top ten. The TCR originated in a person aged 18-69 years in good health. The sample consisted of blood. The chain recombines TRBV5-1 with TRBJ2-1; D may be TRBD1 (5 bases). CDR3 DNA sequence: TGCGCCAGCAGCCAGGGATTCTCCTACAATGAGCAGTTCTTC. Amino acid sequence: CASSQGFSYNEQFF.